The clone carrying this TCR beta chain appeared a few times. Its specificity is unknown. The CDR3 covers 18 residues. Trimming removed 2 bases from V and 7 bases from J; junction bases left unmatched: 15. The germline CDR1 and CDR2 sequences are KGHSH and LQKENI. The sample originates from a study of CD8+ T cells in alopecia areata. Across the whole study: In an open-label trial, patients got 5 to 10 mg tofacitinib twice daily. Tofacitinib ran for 6 to 18 months before 6 months off drug.

The authors extracted RNA and reverse transcribed it into cDNA as the sequencing template. This table comes from immunoSEQ multiplex PCR, and its TCRdb copy is limited to in-frame clones, with some not included. Of roughly 200,000 clones listed, roughly two fifths are singletons. Treatment here: oral pan-JAK inhibitor, 5-10 mg twice daily. Notes on the study in general: Greater clonality was observed in lesional scalp samples, especially alopecia totalis/universalis, versus normal scalp.

The clonotype was recovered from a human donor with alopecia areata. Here the sequenced sample was CD4+ T cells sorted from blood, taken between weeks 30 and 35, from a patient treated with tofacitinib. The V call is TRBV18, the J call TRBJ2-3; 10 bases match TRBD1. CDR3: CASSPYHNPGQGRNTQYF. CDR3 DNA sequence: TGTGCCAGCTCACCATATCACAATCCGGGACAGGGGCGAAATACGCAGTATTTT.